The table lists the clone carrying this TCR beta chain with a few counts. Antigen unknown. This CDR3 region has 14 residues. Trimming shortened V by 7 bases and J by 1 base, and 13 bases separated the two germline ends. Germline V lookup: CDR1 MGHRA, CDR2 YSYEKL. The data stem from a study of blood T cells in healthy people across ages. The second PCR ran 7 to 11 cycles with a sample-barcoded 5' primer and J-beta primers. One entry per CDR3 protein results from TCRdb running MiXCR on the 5' RACE reads. The sample contains 850,000 to 1,100,000 distinct CDR3 sequences, more than 30% of which appear only once. Aged roughly 6 to 95, donors were systemically healthy Caucasians from Russia. Every donor provided roughly 10 milliliters of peripheral blood. Study-level results: Bulk PBMC profiling left naive and antigen-experienced comparisons inconclusive. Observed TCR beta diversity per million T cells went down as age went up. This fall followed a roughly linear course with age.

The material sequenced was blood. This sequence originates from a man aged 18-30 years in good health. The rearrangement joins TRBV4-1 to TRBJ1-1; D call uncertain. In DNA, the CDR3 is TGCGCCAGCAACTACCCGACGGAGAACACTGAAGCTTTCTTT. This encodes CASNYPTENTEAFF.